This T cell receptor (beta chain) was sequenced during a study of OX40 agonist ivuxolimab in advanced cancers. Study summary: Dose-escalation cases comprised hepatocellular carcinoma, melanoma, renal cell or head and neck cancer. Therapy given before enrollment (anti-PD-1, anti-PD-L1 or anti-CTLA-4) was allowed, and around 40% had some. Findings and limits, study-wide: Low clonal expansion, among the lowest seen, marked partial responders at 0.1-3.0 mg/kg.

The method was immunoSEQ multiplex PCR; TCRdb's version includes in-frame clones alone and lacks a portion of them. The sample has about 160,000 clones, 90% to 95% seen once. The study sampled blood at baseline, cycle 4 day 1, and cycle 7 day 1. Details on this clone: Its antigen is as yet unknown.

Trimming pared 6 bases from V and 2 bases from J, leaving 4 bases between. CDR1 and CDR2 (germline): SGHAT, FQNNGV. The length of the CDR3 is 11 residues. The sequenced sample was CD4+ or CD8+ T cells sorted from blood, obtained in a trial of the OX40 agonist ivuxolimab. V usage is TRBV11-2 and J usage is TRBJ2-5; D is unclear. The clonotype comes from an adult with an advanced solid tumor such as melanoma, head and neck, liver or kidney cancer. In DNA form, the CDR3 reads TGTGCCAGCAGAGTACAAGAGACCCAGTACTTC. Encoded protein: CASRVQETQYF.